Presented here are 20 T cell receptor beta chains from one specimen sequenced in a study of tissue T cells after allogeneic stem cell transplantation. Steroid-refractory graft-versus-host disease after allogeneic hematopoietic cell transplant qualified adults for prospective research-autopsy enrollment. Here immunoSEQ multiplex PCR was the method, and the copy in TCRdb shows in-frame clones only, minus some. Found here are around 2,800 clones, around two thirds of them singletons; the top ten hold roughly 14%. This sample comprised descending colon tissue, obtained at autopsy. Every receptor here comes from a male patient over 55 with steroid-refractory graft-versus-host disease after an allogeneic stem cell transplant. Some of these T cells may belong to the graft donor.

DNA for the CDR3: TGTGCCAGCAGCAAAGGCCGTCAGACCCTCTACGAGCAGTACTTC. It specifies CASSKGRQTLYEQYF. The chain combines TRBV7-2 with TRBJ2-7, with D uncertain. The CDR3 is 15 amino acids. CDR1 is SGHTA, CDR2 FQGNSA, per germline. The ends were cut back, 5 bases at V and 3 bases at J, with 17 bases in the middle.

V and J are TRBV24-1 and TRBJ2-2, with D perhaps matching TRBD2 (6 bases). This CDR3 is built from 13 residues. Germline V gene lookup returns CDR1 KGHDR and CDR2 SFDVKD. V was trimmed by 7 bases and J by 5 bases, leaving 10 bases between them. Written as DNA, the CDR3 is TGTGCCACCAGCCCTGCGGGGACCGGGGAGCTGTTTTTT. Protein product: CATSPAGTGELFF.

V and J are TRBV5-4 and TRBJ1-4; TRBD1 matches at 10 bases. Germline CDR1 reads SGHNT; CDR2 reads YYREEE (reference sequence). V was clipped by 4 bases and J by 12 bases; unmatched bases: 12. The CDR3 length is 15 residues. The DNA for the CDR3 is TGTGCCAGCAGCAAGCCGACAGGGGGCTCTGGTGAACTGTTTTTT. The encoded protein is CASSKPTGGSGELFF.

The chain has TRBV2 and TRBJ2-1; D gene uncertain. V was clipped by 5 bases and J by 10 bases, with 15 bases between them. Per the germline V gene, CDR1 is SNHLY and CDR2 is FYNNEI. There are 13 residues in the CDR3. The DNA for the CDR3 is TGTGCCAGCAGTCCACTCCTCGGTGGAGAGCAGTTCTTC. Amino acids: CASSPLLGGEQFF.

This rearrangement joins TRBV6-5 to TRBJ2-3, with D possibly being TRBD1 (5 bases). V was trimmed by 2 bases and J by 4 bases, leaving 13 bases between them. Looked up from germline, CDR1 is MNHEY and CDR2 is SVGAGI. There are 15 residues in the CDR3. The CDR3 spells CASSYKGLIADTQYF. The CDR3 nucleotides read TGTGCCAGCAGTTACAAGGGGCTGATTGCAGATACGCAGTATTTT.

The chain links TRBV19 to TRBJ2-7; no clear D gene. The CDR3 length is 14 residues. Germline loops: CDR1 LNHDA, CDR2 SQIVND (reference sequence). Between the trimmed V and J ends, which lost 3 bases and 4 bases, there was a span of 13 bases. CDR3 coding DNA: TGTGCCAGTAGTATGGTCGGAGAAGGATACGAGCAGTACTTC. Its translation is CASSMVGEGYEQYF.

CDR3 sequence (DNA): TGTGCCACGGGAGCCCAAGAGACCCAGTACTTC. Translated: CATGAQETQYF. This rearrangement joins TRBV7-6 to TRBJ2-5, with TRBD2 as a possible D gene (6 bases). Germline V CDR1 and CDR2: SGHVS, FNYEAQ. This CDR3 spans 11 amino acids. V lost 10 bases and J 1 base, leaving 7 bases between the germline ends.

The chain joins TRBV6-6 to TRBJ2-6; the D gene is possibly TRBD2 (6 bases). The CDR3 extends over 20 amino acids. Germline-derived CDR1 and CDR2 are MNHNY and SVGAGI (reference sequence). V was shortened by 6 bases and J by 1 base, with 25 bases between the two germline ends. The chain's CDR3 is CASSRGGIGTFISGANVLTF. In DNA, the CDR3 is TGTGCCAGCAGCCGAGGCGGGATCGGGACTTTTATTTCTGGGGCCAACGTCCTGACTTTC.

The rearrangement uses TRBV29-1 and TRBJ1-1; D is possibly TRBD1 (6 bases). Trimming pared 7 bases from V and 2 bases from J, leaving 11 bases between. CDR1 is SQVTM and CDR2 is ANQGSEA in the germline V gene. The CDR3 sequence is 12 residues long. The CDR3 DNA is TGCAGCGCTGGACAGTTTAACACTGAAGCTTTCTTT. It encodes CSAGQFNTEAFF.

As DNA, the CDR3 is TGCGCCAGCAGCCAACCCGGGACAGGAGGGGATAGTAGCTATGGCTACACCTTC. Translation gives CASSQPGTGGDSSYGYTF. This chain connects TRBV4-3 to TRBJ1-2; 8 nucleotides line up with TRBD1. The CDR3 runs to 18 residues. Germline CDR1 and CDR2: LGHNA and YSLEER. Unmatched junction bases numbered 15, after V lost 2 bases and J lost 4 bases.

The gene calls are TRBV27 and TRBJ2-5, with TRBD1 matching over 10 bases. CDR1 and CDR2 from the germline V gene are MNHEY and SMNVEV (reference sequence). With 5 bases clipped from V and 5 bases from J, the junction kept 8 bases outside the gene matches. CDR3 length equals 15 residues. The CDR3 reads CASSRAGTGVETQYF. Here the CDR3 DNA reads TGTGCCAGCAGTCGGGCCGGGACAGGGGTGGAGACCCAGTACTTC.

In its sample, this clone is large. The chain couples TRBV27 to TRBJ2-1; no clear D gene. This CDR3 has 12 residues. CDR1 is MNHEY, CDR2 SMNVEV, per germline (reference sequence). The germline V and J ends were trimmed by 11 bases and 3 bases, with 11 bases remaining between them. This CDR3 reads CAVSRNYNEQFF. The CDR3 nucleotides read TGTGCCGTCTCCCGGAACTACAATGAGCAGTTCTTC.

The chain couples TRBV5-1 to TRBJ2-2, with a tentative D call TRBD2 (6 bases). The V end lost 0 bases, the J end lost 0 bases, and 9 bases lay between the germline ends. Germline lookup yields CDR1 SGHRS and CDR2 YFSETQ. The CDR3 length is 16 residues. The CDR3 loop reads CASSLASGANTGELFF. The CDR3 nucleotides read TGCGCCAGCAGCTTGGCCTCGGGGGCGAACACCGGGGAGCTGTTTTTT.

The J gene is TRBJ2-3, the V gene TRBV16; 8 nucleotides agree with TRBD1. V was pared by 3 bases and J by 5 bases, with 7 bases of the junction left unmatched. Per the germline V gene, CDR1 is KGHSY and CDR2 is FQNENV. The CDR3 covers 15 residues. The CDR3 DNA reads as TGTGCCAGCAGCCAGGACAGGGCCGCGGGAGATACGCAGTATTTT. The encoded protein is CASSQDRAAGDTQYF.

The rearrangement uses TRBV5-6 and TRBJ2-7, with D perhaps TRBD2 (6 bases). This CDR3 spans 15 amino acids. V lost 4 bases and J 4 bases, leaving 18 bases between the germline ends. Looked up from germline, CDR1 is SGHDT and CDR2 is YYEEEE. CDR3 DNA sequence: TGTGCCAGCAGCCCGACTTGGGCGGGGATTTACGAGCAGTACTTC. It encodes CASSPTWAGIYEQYF.

This clone was counted only a few times. The chain links TRBV27 to TRBJ2-3, with D hard to call. Trimming left V 3 bases short and J 1 base short, with 5 bases between. CDR3 size: 13 residues. Germline V gene data show CDR1 as MNHEY and CDR2 as SMNVEV (reference sequence). CDR3: CASSFGGTDTQYF. In DNA, the CDR3 is TGTGCCAGCAGTTTTGGGGGCACAGATACGCAGTATTTT.

This chain uses TRBV10-3 with TRBJ2-3; 7 nucleotides agree with TRBD2. CDR1 and CDR2 (germline): ENHRY, SYGVKD. The J segment lost 1 base and the V segment lost 4 bases, leaving 5 bases of the junction unmatched. The CDR3 is made up of 15 amino acids. In DNA form, the CDR3 reads TGTGCCATCAGTGGACGGGGGGATGGCACAGATACGCAGTATTTT. Protein sequence: CAISGRGDGTDTQYF.

This clone is judged medium-sized. The chain combines TRBV5-1 with TRBJ2-1; maybe TRBD1 (5 bases). Trimming pared 4 bases from V and 9 bases from J, leaving 11 bases between. Germline V CDR1 and CDR2: SGHRS, YFSETQ. The CDR3 covers 12 residues. DNA for the CDR3: TGCGCCAGCAGCCGCCAGGGCGGTGAGCAGTTCTTC. Amino acid sequence: CASSRQGGEQFF.

The chain carries TRBV20-1 and TRBJ1-2; D not resolved. The CDR3 length is 11 residues. Germline V gene lookup returns CDR1 DFQATT and CDR2 SNEGSKA (reference sequence). Trimming shortened V by 2 bases and J by 7 bases, and 8 bases separated the two germline ends. CDR3 nucleotides: TGCAGTGCTAGACTCAAGCCTGGCTACACCTTC. As protein: CSARLKPGYTF.

The chain has TRBV6-5 and TRBJ2-7, with TRBD1 as a possible D gene (5 bases). V dropped 4 bases and J dropped 12 bases, with 16 bases sitting between them. This CDR3 is 12 amino acids long. Germline V gene sequence: CDR1 MNHEY, CDR2 SVGAGI. For the CDR3, the DNA is TGTGCCAGCAGTTTTCAGGGCCTCCCGTTGTACTTC. This translates into CASSFQGLPLYF.